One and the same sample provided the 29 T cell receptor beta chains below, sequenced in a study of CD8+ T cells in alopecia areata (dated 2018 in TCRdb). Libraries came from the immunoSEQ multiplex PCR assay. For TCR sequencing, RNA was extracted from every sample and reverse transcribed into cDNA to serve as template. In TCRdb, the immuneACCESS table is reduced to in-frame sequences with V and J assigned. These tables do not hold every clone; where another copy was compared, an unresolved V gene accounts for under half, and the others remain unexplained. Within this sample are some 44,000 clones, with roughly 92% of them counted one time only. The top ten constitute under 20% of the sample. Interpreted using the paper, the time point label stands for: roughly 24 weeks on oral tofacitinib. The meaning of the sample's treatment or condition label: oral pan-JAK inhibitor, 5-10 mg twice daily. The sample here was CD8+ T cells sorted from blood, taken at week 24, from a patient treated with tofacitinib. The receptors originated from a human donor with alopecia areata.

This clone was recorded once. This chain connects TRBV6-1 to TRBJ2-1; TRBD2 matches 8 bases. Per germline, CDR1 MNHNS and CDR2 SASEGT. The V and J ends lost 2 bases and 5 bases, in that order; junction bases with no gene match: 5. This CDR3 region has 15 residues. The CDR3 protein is CASSESGGGHNEQFF. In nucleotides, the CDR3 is TGTGCCAGCAGTGAAAGCGGGGGCGGACACAATGAGCAGTTCTTC.

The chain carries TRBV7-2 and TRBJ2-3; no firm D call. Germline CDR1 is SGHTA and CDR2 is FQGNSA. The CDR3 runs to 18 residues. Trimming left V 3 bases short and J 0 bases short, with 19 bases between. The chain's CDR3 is CASSFPGQYSSSTDTQYF. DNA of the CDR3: TGTGCCAGCAGCTTTCCCGGGCAGTACTCCTCTAGCACAGATACGCAGTATTTT.

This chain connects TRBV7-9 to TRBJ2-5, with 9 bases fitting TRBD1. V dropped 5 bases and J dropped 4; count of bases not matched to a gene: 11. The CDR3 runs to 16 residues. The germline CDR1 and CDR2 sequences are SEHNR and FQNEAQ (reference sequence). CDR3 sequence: CASSTGTGREGETQYF. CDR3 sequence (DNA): TGTGCCAGCAGCACCGGGACAGGGAGGGAAGGAGAGACCCAGTACTTC.

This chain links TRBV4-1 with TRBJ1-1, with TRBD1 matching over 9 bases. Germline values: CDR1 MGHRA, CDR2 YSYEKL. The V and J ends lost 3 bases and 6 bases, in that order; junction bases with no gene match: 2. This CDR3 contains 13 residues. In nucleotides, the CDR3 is TGCGCCAGCAGCCACCGGACAGGGGCTGAAGCTTTCTTT. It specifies CASSHRTGAEAFF.

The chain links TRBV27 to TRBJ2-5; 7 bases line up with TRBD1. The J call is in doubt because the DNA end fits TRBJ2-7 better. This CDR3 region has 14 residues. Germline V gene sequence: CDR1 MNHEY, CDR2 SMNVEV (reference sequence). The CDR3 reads CASSTQRGQYEQYF. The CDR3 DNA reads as TGTGCCAGCAGCACCCAAAGGGGGCAGTACGAGCAGTACTTC.

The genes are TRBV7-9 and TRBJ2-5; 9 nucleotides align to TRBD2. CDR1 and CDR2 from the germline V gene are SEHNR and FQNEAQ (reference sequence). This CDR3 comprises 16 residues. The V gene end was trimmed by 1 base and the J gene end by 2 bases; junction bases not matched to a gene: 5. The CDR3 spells CASSLVSSGEQETQYF. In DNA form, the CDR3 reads TGTGCCAGCAGCTTAGTATCTAGCGGGGAACAAGAGACCCAGTACTTC.

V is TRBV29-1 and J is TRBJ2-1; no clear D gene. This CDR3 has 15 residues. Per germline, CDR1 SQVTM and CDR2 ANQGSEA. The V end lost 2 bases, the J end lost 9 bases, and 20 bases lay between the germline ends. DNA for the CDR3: TGCAGCGTTGAACTTCGAGAGTCCCTTTCCGGTGAGCAGTTCTTC. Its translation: CSVELRESLSGEQFF.

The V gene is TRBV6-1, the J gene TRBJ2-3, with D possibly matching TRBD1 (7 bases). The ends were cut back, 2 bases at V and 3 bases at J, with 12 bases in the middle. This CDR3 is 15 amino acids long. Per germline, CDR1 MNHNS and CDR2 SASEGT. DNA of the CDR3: TGTGCCAGCAGTGAATCGGCAGGGGGGACAGATACGCAGTATTTT. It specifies CASSESAGGTDTQYF.

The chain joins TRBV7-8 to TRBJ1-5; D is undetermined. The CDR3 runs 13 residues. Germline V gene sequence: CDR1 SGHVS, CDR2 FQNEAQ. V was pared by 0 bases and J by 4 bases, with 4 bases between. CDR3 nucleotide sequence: TGTGCCAGCAGCTTAGCGGAGAATCAGCCCCAGCATTTT. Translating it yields CASSLAENQPQHF.

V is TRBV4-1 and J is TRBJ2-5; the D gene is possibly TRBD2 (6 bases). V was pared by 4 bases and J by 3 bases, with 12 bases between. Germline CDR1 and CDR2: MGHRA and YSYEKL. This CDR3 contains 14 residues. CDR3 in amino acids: CASSRPGLEETQYF. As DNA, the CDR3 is TGCGCCAGCAGCCGGCCGGGACTCGAAGAGACCCAGTACTTC.

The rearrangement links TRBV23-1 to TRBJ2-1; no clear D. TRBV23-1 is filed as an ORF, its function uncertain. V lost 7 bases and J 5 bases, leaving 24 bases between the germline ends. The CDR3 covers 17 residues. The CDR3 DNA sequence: TGCGCCAGCACCTCGGGCCCCTCCGGCGACGGCCACAATGAGCAGTTCTTC. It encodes CASTSGPSGDGHNEQFF.

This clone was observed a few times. The chain's CDR3 is CASSLTGIGYNEQFF. The CDR3 DNA is TGTGCCAGCAGTCTCACGGGGATTGGGTACAATGAGCAGTTCTTC. V and J are TRBV28 and TRBJ2-1, with a weak D call TRBD2 (5 bases). This CDR3 has 15 amino acids. The V and J ends lost 5 bases and 4 bases respectively, with 15 bases between them. Germline V gives CDR1 MDHEN, CDR2 SYDVKM.

The CDR3 protein is CASSLPGSEQFF. CDR3 in DNA: TGTGCCAGCTCATTGCCCGGGAGCGAGCAGTTCTTC. The chain employs TRBV2 and TRBJ2-1; TRBD2 might be the D (6 bases). The CDR3 runs 12 residues. The germline V gene has CDR1 SNHLY and CDR2 FYNNEI. Trimming shortened V by 8 bases and J by 10 bases, and 15 bases separated the two germline ends.

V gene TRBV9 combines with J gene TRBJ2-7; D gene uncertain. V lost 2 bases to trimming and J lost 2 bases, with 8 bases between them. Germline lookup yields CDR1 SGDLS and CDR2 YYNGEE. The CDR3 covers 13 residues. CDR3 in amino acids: CASSVDSAYEQYF. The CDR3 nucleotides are TGTGCCAGCAGCGTTGATTCAGCCTACGAGCAGTACTTC.

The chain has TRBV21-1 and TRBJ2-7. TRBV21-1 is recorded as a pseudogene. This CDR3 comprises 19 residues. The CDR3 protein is CASSNPRKKATPWGYEQYF. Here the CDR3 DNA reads TGTGCCAGCAGCAACCCTCGAAAAAAGGCTACTCCCTGGGGCTACGAGCAGTACTTC.

For the CDR3, the DNA is TGTGCCAGCAGTTTATCAGTTTACACAGATACGCAGTATTTT. Translating gives CASSLSVYTDTQYF. This chain joins TRBV27 and TRBJ2-3; D gene unclear. There are 14 residues in the CDR3. CDR1 and CDR2 (germline): MNHEY, SMNVEV (reference sequence). The germline V and J ends were trimmed by 0 bases and 2 bases, with 6 bases remaining between them.

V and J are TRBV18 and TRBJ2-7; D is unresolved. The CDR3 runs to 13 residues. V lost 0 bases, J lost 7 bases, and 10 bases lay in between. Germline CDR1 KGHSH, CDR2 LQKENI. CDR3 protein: CASSPPSTDEQYF. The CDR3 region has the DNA TGTGCCAGCTCACCACCCTCCACAGATGAGCAGTACTTC.

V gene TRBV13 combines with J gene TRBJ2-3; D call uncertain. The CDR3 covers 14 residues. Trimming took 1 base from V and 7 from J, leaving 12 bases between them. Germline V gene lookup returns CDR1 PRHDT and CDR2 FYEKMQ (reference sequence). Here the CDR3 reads CASSLVPQPNTQYF. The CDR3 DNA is TGTGCCAGCAGCTTAGTTCCCCAGCCCAATACGCAGTATTTT.

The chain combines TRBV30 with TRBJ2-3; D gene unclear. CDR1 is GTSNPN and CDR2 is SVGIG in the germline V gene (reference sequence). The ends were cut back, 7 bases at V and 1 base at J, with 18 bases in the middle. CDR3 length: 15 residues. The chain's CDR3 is CAFYRPTGGTDTQYF. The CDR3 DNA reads TGTGCCTTTTATCGACCGACTGGGGGCACAGATACGCAGTATTTT.

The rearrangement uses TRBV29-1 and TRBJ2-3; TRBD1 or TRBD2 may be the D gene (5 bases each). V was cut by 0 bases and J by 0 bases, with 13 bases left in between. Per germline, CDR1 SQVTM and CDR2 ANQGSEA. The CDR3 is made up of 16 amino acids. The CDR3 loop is CSVEDRGRESTDTQYF. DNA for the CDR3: TGCAGCGTTGAAGATCGGGGACGGGAAAGCACAGATACGCAGTATTTT.

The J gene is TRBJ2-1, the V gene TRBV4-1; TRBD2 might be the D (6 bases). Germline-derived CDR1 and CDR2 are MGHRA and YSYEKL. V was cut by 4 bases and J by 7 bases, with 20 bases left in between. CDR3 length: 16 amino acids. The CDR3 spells CASSPPPAGGINEQFF. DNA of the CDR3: TGCGCCAGCAGCCCTCCCCCGGCTGGGGGGATTAATGAGCAGTTCTTC.

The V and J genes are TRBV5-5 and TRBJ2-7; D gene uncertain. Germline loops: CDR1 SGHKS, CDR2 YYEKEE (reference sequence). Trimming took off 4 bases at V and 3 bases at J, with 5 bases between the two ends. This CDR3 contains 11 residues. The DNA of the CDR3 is TGTGCCAGCAGCGTAAACTACGAGCAGTACTTC. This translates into CASSVNYEQYF.

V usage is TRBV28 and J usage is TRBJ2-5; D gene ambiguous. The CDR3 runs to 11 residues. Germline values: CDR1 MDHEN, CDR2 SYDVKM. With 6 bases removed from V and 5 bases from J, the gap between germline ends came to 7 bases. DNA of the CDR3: TGTGCCAGCAGCCGGTGGGAGACCCAGTACTTC. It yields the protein CASSRWETQYF.

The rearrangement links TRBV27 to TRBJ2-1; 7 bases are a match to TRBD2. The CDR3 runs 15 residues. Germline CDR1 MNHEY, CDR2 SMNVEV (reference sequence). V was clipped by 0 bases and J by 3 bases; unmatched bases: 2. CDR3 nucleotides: TGTGCCAGCAGTTTATCCGGGACTAACTACAATGAGCAGTTCTTC. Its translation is CASSLSGTNYNEQFF.

The CDR3 spells CASSANGEQYF. In nucleotides, the CDR3 is TGTGCCAGCAGTGCGAACGGCGAGCAGTACTTC. The chain uses TRBV6-5 and TRBJ2-7; D is undetermined. V lost 5 bases and J 6 bases, leaving 8 bases between the germline ends. Germline assignment: CDR1 MNHEY and CDR2 SVGAGI. CDR3 length: 11 amino acids.

The CDR3 loop reads CASRRGTSGHQETQYF. Written as DNA, the CDR3 is TGTGCCAGCAGACGAGGGACTAGCGGGCATCAAGAGACCCAGTACTTC. This rearrangement joins TRBV27 to TRBJ2-5, with 12 bases fitting TRBD2. CDR1 and CDR2 from the germline V gene are MNHEY and SMNVEV (reference sequence). V lost 6 bases and J lost 2; bases outside the gene matches: 7. The CDR3 covers 16 residues.

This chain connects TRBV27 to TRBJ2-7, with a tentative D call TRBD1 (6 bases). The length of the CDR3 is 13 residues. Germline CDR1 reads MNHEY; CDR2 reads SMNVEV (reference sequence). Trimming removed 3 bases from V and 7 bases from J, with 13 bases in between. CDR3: CASSLYRDGEQYF. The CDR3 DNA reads TGTGCCAGCAGTTTGTACAGGGATGGAGAGCAGTACTTC.

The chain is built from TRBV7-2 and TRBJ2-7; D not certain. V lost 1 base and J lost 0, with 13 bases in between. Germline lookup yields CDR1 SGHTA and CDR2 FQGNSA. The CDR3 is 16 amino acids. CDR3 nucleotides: TGTGCCAGCAGCTTAGGTCCAAGCGAGAGCTCCTACGAGCAGTACTTC. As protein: CASSLGPSESSYEQYF.

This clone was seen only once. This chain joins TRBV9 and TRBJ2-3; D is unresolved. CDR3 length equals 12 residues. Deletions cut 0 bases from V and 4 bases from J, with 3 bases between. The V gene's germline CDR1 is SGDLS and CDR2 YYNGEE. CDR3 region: CASSVGSDTQYF. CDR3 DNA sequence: TGTGCCAGCAGCGTAGGTTCAGATACGCAGTATTTT.